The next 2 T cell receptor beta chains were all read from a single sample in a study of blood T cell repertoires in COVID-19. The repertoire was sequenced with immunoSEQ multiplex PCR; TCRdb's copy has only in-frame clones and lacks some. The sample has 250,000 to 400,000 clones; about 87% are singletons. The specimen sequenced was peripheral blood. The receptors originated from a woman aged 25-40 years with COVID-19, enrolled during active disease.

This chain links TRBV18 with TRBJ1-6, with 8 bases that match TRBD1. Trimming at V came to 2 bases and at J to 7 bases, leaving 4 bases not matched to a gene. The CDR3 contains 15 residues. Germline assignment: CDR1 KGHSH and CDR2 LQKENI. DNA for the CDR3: TGTGCCAGCTCACCAGTTCAGGGGGCGAATTCACCCCTCCACTTT. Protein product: CASSPVQGANSPLHF.

In DNA, the CDR3 is TGTGCCAGCAGTAACCGGGACAGGGCTAATCAGCCCCAGCATTTT. Translating it yields CASSNRDRANQPQHF. This chain connects TRBV6-6 to TRBJ1-5; TRBD1 agrees at 9 bases. CDR1 and CDR2 from the germline V gene are MNHNY and SVGAGI (reference sequence). The CDR3 is made up of 15 amino acids. With 5 bases clipped from V and 4 bases from J, the junction kept 6 bases outside the gene matches.